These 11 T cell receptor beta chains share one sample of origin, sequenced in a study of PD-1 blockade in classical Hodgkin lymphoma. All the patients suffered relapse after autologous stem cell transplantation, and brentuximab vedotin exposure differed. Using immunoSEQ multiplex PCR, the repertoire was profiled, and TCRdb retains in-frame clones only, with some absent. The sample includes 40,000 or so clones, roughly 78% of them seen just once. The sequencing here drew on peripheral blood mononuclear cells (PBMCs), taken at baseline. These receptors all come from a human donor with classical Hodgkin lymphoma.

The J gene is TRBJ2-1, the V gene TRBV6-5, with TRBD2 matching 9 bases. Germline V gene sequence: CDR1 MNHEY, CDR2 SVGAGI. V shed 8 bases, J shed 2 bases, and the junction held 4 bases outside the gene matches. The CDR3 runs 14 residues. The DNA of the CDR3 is TGTGCCAGCTCTAGACTAGCGGCCTACAATGAGCAGTTCTTC. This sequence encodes CASSRLAAYNEQFF.

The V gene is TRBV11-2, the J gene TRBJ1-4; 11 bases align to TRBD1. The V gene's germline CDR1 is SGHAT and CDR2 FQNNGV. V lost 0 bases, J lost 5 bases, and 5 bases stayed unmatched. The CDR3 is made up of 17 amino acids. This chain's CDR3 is CASSLEGDRGANEKLFF. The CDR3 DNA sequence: TGTGCCAGCAGCTTAGAGGGGGACAGGGGGGCCAATGAAAAACTGTTTTTT.

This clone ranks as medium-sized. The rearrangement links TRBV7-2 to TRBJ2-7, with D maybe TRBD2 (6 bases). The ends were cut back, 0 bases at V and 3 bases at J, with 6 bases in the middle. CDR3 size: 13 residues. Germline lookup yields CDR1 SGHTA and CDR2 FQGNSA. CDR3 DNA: TGTGCCAGCAGCTTAGCGGAGGGCTACGAGCAGTACTTC. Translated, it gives CASSLAEGYEQYF.

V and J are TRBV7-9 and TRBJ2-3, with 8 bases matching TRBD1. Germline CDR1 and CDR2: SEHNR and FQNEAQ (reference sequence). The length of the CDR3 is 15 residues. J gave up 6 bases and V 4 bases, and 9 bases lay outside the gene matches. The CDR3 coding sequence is TGTGCCAGCAGCTCCCGAGGACAGGGTTTGGATACGCAGTATTTT. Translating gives CASSSRGQGLDTQYF.

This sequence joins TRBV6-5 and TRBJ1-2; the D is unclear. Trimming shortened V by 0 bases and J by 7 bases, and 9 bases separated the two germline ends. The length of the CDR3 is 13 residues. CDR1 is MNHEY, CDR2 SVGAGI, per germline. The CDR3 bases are TGTGCCAGCAGTTACTCGCAAGGGTTTGGCTACACCTTC. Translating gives CASSYSQGFGYTF.

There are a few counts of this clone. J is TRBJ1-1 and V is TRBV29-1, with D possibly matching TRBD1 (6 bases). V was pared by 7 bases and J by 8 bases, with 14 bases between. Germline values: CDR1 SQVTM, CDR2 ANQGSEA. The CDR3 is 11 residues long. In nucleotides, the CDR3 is TGCAGCGGCCTACAGGGAGGCGAAGCTTTCTTT. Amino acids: CSGLQGGEAFF.

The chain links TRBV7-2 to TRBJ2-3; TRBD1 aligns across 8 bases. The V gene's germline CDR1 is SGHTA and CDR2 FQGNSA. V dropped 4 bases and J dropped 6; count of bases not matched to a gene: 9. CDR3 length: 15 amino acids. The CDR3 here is CASSSQTGVGDTQYF. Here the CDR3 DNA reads TGTGCCAGCAGCTCCCAGACAGGGGTGGGGGATACGCAGTATTTT.

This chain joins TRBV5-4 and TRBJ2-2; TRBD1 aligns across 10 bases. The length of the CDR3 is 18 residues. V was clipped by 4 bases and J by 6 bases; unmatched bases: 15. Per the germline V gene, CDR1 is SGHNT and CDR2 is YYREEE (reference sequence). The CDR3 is CASSPAPGQGFVPGELFF. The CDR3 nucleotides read TGTGCCAGCAGCCCTGCACCGGGACAGGGGTTCGTCCCCGGGGAGCTGTTTTTT.

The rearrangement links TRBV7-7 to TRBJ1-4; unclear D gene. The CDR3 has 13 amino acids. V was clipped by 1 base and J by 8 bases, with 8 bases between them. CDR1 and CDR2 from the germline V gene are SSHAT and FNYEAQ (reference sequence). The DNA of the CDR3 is TGTGCCAGCAGCTTAGACCTTAACGAAAAACTGTTTTTT. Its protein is CASSLDLNEKLFF.

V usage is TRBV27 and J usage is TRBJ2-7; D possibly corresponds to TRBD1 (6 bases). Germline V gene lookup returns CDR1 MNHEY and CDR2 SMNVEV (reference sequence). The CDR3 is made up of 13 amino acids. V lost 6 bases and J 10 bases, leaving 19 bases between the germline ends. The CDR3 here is CASSLDSNSRQYF. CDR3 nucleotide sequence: TGTGCCAGCAGCTTGGACAGTAATTCGCGACAGTACTTC.

In DNA form, the CDR3 reads TGCGCCAGCAGCCGACGGAGCGGCACCGGGGAGCTGTTTTTT. It encodes CASSRRSGTGELFF. The V call is TRBV4-3, the J call TRBJ2-2, with D possibly matching TRBD2 (5 bases). Germline assignment: CDR1 LGHNA and CDR2 YSLEER. V was pared by 4 bases and J by 4 bases, with 10 bases between. This CDR3 is 14 amino acids long.